The 32 T cell receptor beta chains presented below share a single source sample, sequenced in a study of CD8 T cells in ankylosing spondylitis. TCRdb ran MiXCR on the 5' RACE reads and lists one entry per CDR3 protein. The sample includes around 490,000 distinct CDR3 sequences, roughly 5% of them seen just once. Their antigen targets remain unknown. The study's findings and limits: Typical of ankylosing spondylitis blood, it appeared, was a TCR beta motif of eight highly homologous variants.

What was sequenced was blood, either unsorted or a sorted T cell fraction (not recorded which). The receptors stem from a male donor with ankylosing spondylitis.

The chain combines TRBV29-1 with TRBJ1-5; D gene unclear. Germline loops: CDR1 SQVTM, CDR2 ANQGSEA. The ends were cut back, 7 bases at V and 2 bases at J, with 9 bases in the middle. This CDR3 has 12 amino acids. The CDR3 DNA sequence: TGCAGCGCCCTGTTGGGCAATCAGCCCCAGCATTTT. It translates to CSALLGNQPQHF.

This clonotype was seen many times. The gene calls are TRBV4-3 and TRBJ2-3; D is uncertain. Germline V gene sequence: CDR1 LGHNA, CDR2 YSLEER. Trimming removed 2 bases from V and 0 bases from J, with 9 bases in between. The CDR3 runs to 15 residues. For the CDR3, the DNA is TGCGCCAGCAGCCAAAGTGGAGTCAGCACAGATACGCAGTATTTT. Its protein product is CASSQSGVSTDTQYF.

In its sample, this clonotype was seen many times. The gene calls are TRBV5-5 and TRBJ2-7, with D possibly being TRBD1 (5 bases). V was pared by 4 bases and J by 4 bases, with 12 bases between. From germline, CDR1 is SGHKS and CDR2 YYEKEE (reference sequence). This CDR3 has 13 residues. CDR3 coding DNA: TGTGCCAGCAGCGTCCTACAGGCTTACGAGCAGTACTTC. This gives the protein CASSVLQAYEQYF.

The J gene is TRBJ2-3, the V gene TRBV20-1, with D unresolved. This CDR3 is 12 amino acids long. Germline V gene data show CDR1 as DFQATT and CDR2 as SNEGSKA (reference sequence). V was shortened by 3 bases and J by 6 bases, with 10 bases between the two germline ends. The CDR3 is CSARLVSDTQYF. For the CDR3, the DNA is TGCAGTGCTAGGTTGGTTAGCGATACGCAGTATTTT.

Concerning this clonotype itself: This may be a read error, as it is one base from a much larger clone. The chain is built from TRBV3-1 and TRBJ1-1; unclear D gene. CDR1 is LGHDT, CDR2 YNNKEL, per germline (reference sequence). This CDR3 is built from 13 residues. This CDR3 is CTSSLWQETEAFF. DNA for the CDR3: TGTACCAGCTCTTTATGGCAGGAGACTGAAGCTTTCTTT.

This clonotype was found many times. V gene TRBV12-3 or TRBV12-4 combines with J gene TRBJ1-2, with D unclear. The CDR3 spans 13 residues. Trimming took off 5 bases at V and 2 bases at J, with 9 bases between the two ends. The CDR3 nucleotides read TGTGCCAGCAGTAATTCCGACAACTATGGCTACACCTTC. Its protein is CASSNSDNYGYTF.

This clonotype was picked up many times. V usage is TRBV18 and J usage is TRBJ2-2, with 9 bases aligning to TRBD2. Germline V gene data show CDR1 as KGHSH and CDR2 as LQKENI. Unmatched junction bases numbered 4, after V lost 2 bases and J lost 0 bases. This CDR3 comprises 17 residues. The DNA of the CDR3 is TGTGCCAGCTCACCAGTTAGCGGGGGAGCGAACACCGGGGAGCTGTTTTTT. It encodes CASSPVSGGANTGELFF. Drawing the rest from reference TRBV18 and TRBJ2-2, the complete variable domain is NAGVMQNPRHLVRRRGQEARLRCSPMKGHSHVYWYRQLPEEGLKFMVYLQKENIIDESGMPKERFSAEFPKEGPSILRIQQVVRGDSAAYFCASSPVSGGANTGELFFGEGSRLTVL.

At least ten counts were recorded for this clonotype. J is TRBJ2-7 and V is TRBV25-1, with 8 bases aligning to TRBD1. With 7 bases clipped from V and 5 bases from J, the junction kept 7 bases outside the gene matches. Germline V gives CDR1 MGHDK, CDR2 SYGVNS. There are 13 residues in the CDR3. CDR3 region: CASNVAGGNEQYF. The DNA for the CDR3 is TGTGCCAGCAATGTGGCAGGGGGCAACGAGCAGTACTTC.

This clonotype was recorded many times. The V gene is TRBV28, the J gene TRBJ1-2; no firm D call. CDR3 length: 14 residues. V lost 7 bases, J lost 5 bases, and 17 bases lay in between. The germline V gene has CDR1 MDHEN and CDR2 SYDVKM. CDR3 DNA: TGTGCCAGCAATTTTGACACGGTTCCTTATGGCTACACCTTC. Residues: CASNFDTVPYGYTF.

Ten or more counts support this clonotype. The V call is TRBV20-1, the J call TRBJ2-7; weak D call: TRBD1 (7 bases). The CDR3 is 14 amino acids. Per germline, CDR1 DFQATT and CDR2 SNEGSKA (reference sequence). Trimming shortened V by 6 bases and J by 0 bases, and 15 bases separated the two germline ends. In DNA form, the CDR3 reads TGCAGTGCCTCGGGGCGGGACAGCTCCTACGAGCAGTACTTC. The encoded protein is CSASGRDSSYEQYF.

This clonotype appeared many times. At one end, the junction sequence differs from germline, possibly due to a read error. This sequence joins TRBV29-1 and TRBJ2-1, with D unresolved. The germline V gene has CDR1 SQVTM and CDR2 ANQGSEA. The CDR3 consists of 10 residues. This CDR3 is CSDQRSPRIF. CDR3 nucleotides: TGCAGCGACCAACGGAGCCCCCGGATCTTC.

The chain is built from TRBV7-6 and TRBJ1-4; 10 bases agree with TRBD1. J was trimmed by 6 bases and V by 3 bases; bases with no gene match: 4. There are 15 residues in the CDR3. The germline CDR1 and CDR2 sequences are SGHVS and FNYEAQ. The CDR3 is CASSLTGGRYEKLFF. The CDR3 DNA is TGTGCCAGCAGCTTGACAGGGGGCCGGTATGAAAAACTGTTTTTT.

This clonotype was recorded at least ten times. The rearrangement uses TRBV20-1 and TRBJ2-1; TRBD2 might be the D (6 bases). Germline loops: CDR1 DFQATT, CDR2 SNEGSKA (reference sequence). The CDR3 is made up of 14 amino acids. Trimming pared 3 bases from V and 2 bases from J, leaving 11 bases between. CDR3 region: CSARGLATYNEQFF. As DNA, the CDR3 is TGCAGTGCTAGGGGGCTAGCGACCTACAATGAGCAGTTCTTC.

This clonotype was detected ten times or more. The rearrangement links TRBV7-2 to TRBJ2-7; tentatively, D is TRBD1 (5 bases). V lost 6 bases, J lost 1 base, and 13 bases lay in between. In germline, CDR1 is SGHTA, CDR2 FQGNSA. The CDR3 consists of 14 residues. In nucleotides, the CDR3 is TGTGCCAGCAGTCGCTTCAGGGAATCCTACGAGCAGTACTTC. Translating it yields CASSRFRESYEQYF.

The genes are TRBV27 and TRBJ1-2; possibly TRBD1 for D (5 bases). The germline gives CDR1 MNHEY, CDR2 SMNVEV (reference sequence). Trimming took 3 bases from V and 1 from J, leaving 12 bases between them. The CDR3 extends over 15 amino acids. CDR3 region: CASSFSERGNYGYTF. The CDR3 region has the DNA TGTGCCAGCAGTTTCTCGGAGAGGGGTAACTATGGCTACACCTTC.

In its sample, this clonotype was seen many times. The rearrangement uses TRBV11-2 and TRBJ1-2, with D tentatively TRBD1 (6 bases). The CDR3 is made up of 13 amino acids. V shed 6 bases and J shed 4 bases, with 12 bases lying between them. Germline V gene sequence: CDR1 SGHAT, CDR2 FQNNGV. The CDR3 spells CASSITGIYGYTF. DNA for the CDR3: TGTGCCAGCAGTATCACAGGGATCTATGGCTACACCTTC.

This clonotype came up many times. The rearrangement uses TRBV24-1 and TRBJ2-1, with 8 positions matching TRBD2. The germline gives CDR1 KGHDR, CDR2 SFDVKD. The CDR3 contains 17 residues. The V segment lost 4 bases and the J segment 7 bases; nucleotides outside the gene matches: 14. The CDR3 protein is CATSELRTSGPGNEQFF. CDR3 coding DNA: TGTGCCACCAGTGAGTTAAGAACTAGCGGACCGGGGAATGAGCAGTTCTTC.

In its sample, this clonotype was seen many times. V gene TRBV20-1 combines with J gene TRBJ2-7; D is possibly TRBD2 (6 bases). V lost 2 bases to trimming and J lost 6 bases, with 11 bases between them. The germline V gene has CDR1 DFQATT and CDR2 SNEGSKA (reference sequence). This CDR3 contains 12 residues. Here the CDR3 DNA reads TGCAGTGCTAGATACGTGGGGGGCGAGCAGTACTTC. It codes for CSARYVGGEQYF.

This clonotype was recorded at least ten times. The chain links TRBV28 to TRBJ2-7, with D tentatively TRBD1 or TRBD2 (5 bases each). Germline V gene lookup returns CDR1 MDHEN and CDR2 SYDVKM. V was clipped by 10 bases and J by 2 bases, with 24 bases between them. The CDR3 contains 16 residues. The CDR3 bases are TGTGCCAATGACTACAGGAGACACCTAAGGACCTACGAGCAGTACTTC. It yields the protein CANDYRRHLRTYEQYF.

This clonotype was observed many times. The chain recombines TRBV10-3 with TRBJ2-5, with no clear D. Trimming stripped 4 bases from V and 1 base from J, with 19 bases between. The CDR3 contains 17 residues. CDR1 and CDR2 (germline): ENHRY, SYGVKD. This chain's CDR3 is CAISVSNSVRTQETQYF. Written as DNA, the CDR3 is TGTGCCATCAGTGTCAGTAATTCGGTCAGGACCCAAGAGACCCAGTACTTC.

This chain connects TRBV7-2 to TRBJ1-2; a possible D gene is TRBD1 (5 bases). The V end lost 7 bases, the J end lost 6 bases, and 15 bases lay between the germline ends. The CDR3 loop spans 13 amino acids. Looked up from germline, CDR1 is SGHTA and CDR2 is FQGNSA. Written as DNA, the CDR3 is TGTGCCAGCAATGACGGGGGGTGGGATGGCTACACCTTC. Amino acids: CASNDGGWDGYTF.

In its sample, this clonotype was seen many times. The chain is built from TRBV29-1 and TRBJ2-1, with D possibly matching TRBD2 (5 bases). CDR1 is SQVTM, CDR2 ANQGSEA, per germline. Trimming cost V 4 bases and J 8 bases, with 15 bases left between them. This CDR3 spans 13 amino acids. The CDR3 protein is CSVGPMAGDEQFF. DNA of the CDR3: TGCAGCGTTGGCCCCATGGCCGGGGATGAGCAGTTCTTC.

In its sample, this clonotype was seen many times. The V gene is TRBV5-6, the J gene TRBJ2-1; D not certain. CDR1 is SGHDT, CDR2 YYEEEE, per germline. CDR3 length: 14 amino acids. V lost 1 base, J lost 5 bases, and 10 bases lay in between. DNA of the CDR3: TGTGCCAGCAGCTTGCTAGAATCGGACAATGAGCAGTTCTTC. Encoded protein: CASSLLESDNEQFF.

This clonotype was picked up a small number of times. The chain employs TRBV7-9 and TRBJ2-3; TRBD2 aligns across 14 bases. The germline gives CDR1 SEHNR, CDR2 FQNEAQ (reference sequence). After removal of 1 base from V and 6 bases from J, the junction contained 3 bases not matched to a gene. This CDR3 has 16 residues. The CDR3 sequence is CASSLGGLAGDDTQYF. Here the CDR3 DNA reads TGTGCCAGCAGCTTAGGGGGACTAGCGGGAGACGATACGCAGTATTTT.

This clonotype has at least ten counts. The chain combines TRBV12-3 or TRBV12-4 with TRBJ2-7; 9 positions agree with TRBD1. The V gene end was trimmed by 5 bases and the J gene end by 2 bases; junction bases not matched to a gene: 4. The CDR3 runs 14 residues. The CDR3 nucleotides read TGTGCCAGCAGTCCCCGGGACAGGGCCTACGAGCAGTACTTC. Translating it yields CASSPRDRAYEQYF.

This clonotype was counted ten times or more. V is TRBV6-1 and J is TRBJ2-1; 7 bases map to TRBD2. With V trimmed by 7 bases and J by 5 bases, 8 bases remained unmatched. This CDR3 has 14 residues. Germline-derived CDR1 and CDR2 are MNHNS and SASEGT. The CDR3, as DNA: TGTGCCAGCACCCGGTCTAGCGGAAACAATGAGCAGTTCTTC. It specifies CASTRSSGNNEQFF.

The chain joins TRBV14 to TRBJ1-2, with 11 nucleotides matching TRBD1. This CDR3 is built from 16 residues. V gave up 1 base and J gave up 4 bases; unmatched junction bases: 5. Germline V gives CDR1 SGHDN, CDR2 FVKESK. The CDR3 spells CASSQARTGGFYGYTF. CDR3 sequence (DNA): TGTGCCAGCAGCCAAGCGCGGACAGGGGGCTTCTATGGCTACACCTTC.

This clonotype was seen ten or more times. The chain combines TRBV27 with TRBJ1-1; D is undetermined. The V gene's germline CDR1 is MNHEY and CDR2 SMNVEV (reference sequence). This CDR3 contains 14 residues. V lost 3 bases and J lost 1, with 9 bases in between. CDR3 residues: CASSFLLPNTEAFF. CDR3 sequence (DNA): TGTGCCAGCAGTTTTCTGCTGCCGAACACTGAAGCTTTCTTT.

Many counts were recorded for this clonotype. The rearrangement joins TRBV7-9 to TRBJ2-3; perhaps TRBD1 as D (5 bases). This CDR3 comprises 13 residues. Germline CDR1 SEHNR, CDR2 FQNEAQ (reference sequence). The CDR3 coding sequence is TGTGTCGCAGGGCTATCCCAGGCAGATACGCAGTATTTT. Translated: CVAGLSQADTQYF.

This clonotype was seen at least ten times. The chain uses TRBV10-3 and TRBJ2-4; D is possibly TRBD1 (5 bases). Germline values: CDR1 ENHRY, CDR2 SYGVKD. V lost 0 bases and J lost 6, with 12 bases in between. The CDR3 contains 15 residues. In nucleotides, the CDR3 is TGTGCCATCAGTGAGTCAATGGGGCCGCCAAACATTCAGTACTTC. Protein: CAISESMGPPNIQYF.

This clonotype was picked up many times. The chain combines TRBV27 with TRBJ1-6; D gene uncertain. The CDR3 consists of 15 residues. Germline V gene sequence: CDR1 MNHEY, CDR2 SMNVEV (reference sequence). Trimming left V 5 bases short and J 7 bases short, with 15 bases between. The CDR3 reads CASSRLALGNSPLHF. As DNA, the CDR3 is TGTGCCAGCAGTCGACTTGCGCTCGGGAATTCACCCCTCCACTTT.

The table lists this clonotype with a few counts. The chain is built from TRBV14 and TRBJ2-7, with 8 nucleotides matching TRBD1. The CDR3 has 13 residues. The ends lost 11 bases at V and 3 bases at J; junction bases unmatched: 9. Germline V gives CDR1 SGHDN, CDR2 FVKESK. Written as DNA, the CDR3 is TGTGCCTGCTCAGGGGGCCGGCGCTACGAGCAGTACTTC. It translates to CACSGGRRYEQYF.